This TCR beta chain came from a study of metastatic and nonmetastatic thyroid tumors. Study at large: From malignant and benign thyroid patients, repertoires in blood and in tumor or nodule tissue were compared.

CDR3 length equals 14 residues. CDR1 is MNHEY, CDR2 SMNVEV, per germline (reference sequence). Findings and limits, study-wide: Versus benign nodules, malignant thyroid tumors reportedly had significantly higher TCR beta diversity, in blood and tumor.

As for this clone: The antigen remains undetermined. A read error may produce the germline difference seen at one junction end.

Original data processing: A classifier for distant metastasis in papillary thyroid cancer was constructed using CDR3 differences observed across clinicopathological groups. TCRdb re-called clones via MiXCR from the PCR reads. TCRdb, not the original authors, processed these V and J calls. This table holds tens of thousands of clones, roughly 13% found once. Not a single patient had been given any form of treatment at any point before undergoing thyroid surgery. The source material was blood. The chain employs TRBV27 and TRBJ2-7; D is perhaps TRBD2 (6 bases). The receptor comes from a female donor with papillary thyroid cancer or a benign thyroid nodule (not recorded which). Some clones in this sample may be carry-over from other donors' samples. The CDR3 DNA is TGTGCCAGCAGGATCGGGACTCCCACCTACGAGCAGCACTTC. It translates to CASRIGTPTYEQHF.